This TCR beta chain emerged from a study of blood T cell repertoires in COVID-19. Germline-derived CDR1 and CDR2 are KGHSH and LQKENI. Trimming took off 6 bases at V and 0 bases at J, with 9 bases between the two ends. The CDR3 totals 14 residues. Authors' data handling: Reference gene primer amplification in the assay estimated nucleated cell counts. Clones were read by immunoSEQ multiplex PCR, and TCRdb kept only the in-frame ones, dropping some. For V, J and clone size, that table is used; D and trimming come from the DNA. The table has about 150,000 clones, approximately 81% seen once. Seattle patients were enrolled while actively infected and followed longitudinally. This clone was recorded once.

The source is a woman aged 55-69 years with COVID-19, enrolled during active disease. This chain connects TRBV18 to TRBJ1-3; D remains ambiguous. Sequences were obtained from peripheral blood. The CDR3 DNA reads as TGTGCCAGCTCCCCGGCGGACTCTGGAAACACCATATATTTT. This sequence encodes CASSPADSGNTIYF.